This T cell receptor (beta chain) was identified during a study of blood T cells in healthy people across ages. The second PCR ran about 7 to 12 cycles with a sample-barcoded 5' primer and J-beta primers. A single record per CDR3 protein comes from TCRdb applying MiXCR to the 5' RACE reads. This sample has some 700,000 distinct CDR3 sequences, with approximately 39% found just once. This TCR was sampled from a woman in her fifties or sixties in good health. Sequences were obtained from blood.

CDR3 loop: CASSYDGDWGNEQYF. The CDR3 region has the DNA TGTGCCAGCAGTTACGATGGCGATTGGGGGAATGAGCAGTACTTC. This chain connects TRBV6-6 to TRBJ2-5, with D tentatively TRBD1 or TRBD2 (5 bases each). Germline lookup yields CDR1 MNHNY and CDR2 SVGAGI (reference sequence). The CDR3 runs 15 residues. The ends were cut back, 2 bases at V and 11 bases at J, with 21 bases in the middle.